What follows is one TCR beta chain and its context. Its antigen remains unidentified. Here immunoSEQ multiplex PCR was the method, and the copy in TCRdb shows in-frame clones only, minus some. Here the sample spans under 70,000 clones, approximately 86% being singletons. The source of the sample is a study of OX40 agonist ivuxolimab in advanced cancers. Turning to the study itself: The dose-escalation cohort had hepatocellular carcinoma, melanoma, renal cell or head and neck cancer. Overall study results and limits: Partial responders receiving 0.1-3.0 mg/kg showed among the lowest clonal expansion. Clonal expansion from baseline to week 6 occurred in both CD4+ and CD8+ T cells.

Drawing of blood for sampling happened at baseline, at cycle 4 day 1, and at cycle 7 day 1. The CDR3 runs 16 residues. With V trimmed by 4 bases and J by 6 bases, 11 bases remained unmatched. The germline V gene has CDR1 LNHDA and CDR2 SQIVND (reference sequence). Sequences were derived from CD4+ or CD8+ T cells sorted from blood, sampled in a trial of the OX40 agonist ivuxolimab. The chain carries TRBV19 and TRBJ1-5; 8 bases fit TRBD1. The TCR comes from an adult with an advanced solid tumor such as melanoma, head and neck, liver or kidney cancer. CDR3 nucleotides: TGTGCCAGTAGTACCCGTGGGGCAGGGGGCAGTCAGCCCCAGCATTTT. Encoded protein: CASSTRGAGGSQPQHF.